Presented here are 15 T cell receptor beta chains from one specimen sequenced in a study of regulatory T cells in long-lasting Graves disease (dated by TCRdb to the early 2020s). The receptor library was made with multiplex PCR. The sequencer was an Illumina HiSeq 4000. iRepertoire HTBI primers and Arm-PCR amplification of CDR3 regions were used to construct TCR beta libraries. TCRdb ran its own pipeline on the public reads, namely fastp trimming at Q25 and MiXCR clone calling, and kept in-frame beta chains. Here each entry gathers all rows of one CDR3 protein and keeps the most common genes and DNA. The sample table records about 400,000 distinct CDR3 sequences; roughly 15% of these occur just once. The top ten clonotypes cover around 21% of the sample. The sample's time point label is to be understood as: newly diagnosed GD, antithyroid drugs for less than 3 months. RNA was extracted from PBMCs in TRIzol for both TCR sequencing and RNA sequencing.

These sequences were also reported in another study, on T cells in Graves' hyperthyroidism and ophthalmopathy.

The starting material was peripheral blood mononuclear cells (PBMCs), obtained at new diagnosis, from a patient treated with antithyroid drugs. These receptors were collected from a young woman with Graves disease. Donor details come from another sample of the same person, matched by shared clones.

On this clonotype: A far more abundant clone sits one base away, making this likely a read error. V and J are TRBV30 and TRBJ2-3; D unclear. The germline CDR1 and CDR2 sequences are GTSNPN and SVGIG (reference sequence). This CDR3 comprises 11 residues. In nucleotides, the CDR3 is TGTGCCTGGAGTGTAACCCGTGAGACTTTCTTT. Its protein product is CAWSVTRETFF.

In this sample, this clonotype turned up many times. One end of the junction fails to match germline, which may point to a read error. The chain couples TRBV2 to TRBJ2-7; D is possibly TRBD1 (5 bases). The CDR3 totals 13 residues. CDR1 is SNHLY, CDR2 FYNNEI, per germline. CDR3 nucleotides: TGTACCAGCAGTCCCAGGGCCTCCTACGAGCAGTACTTC. It encodes CTSSPRASYEQYF. Variable domain in full (rest from reference TRBV2 and TRBJ2-7): EPEVTQTPSHQVTQMGQEVILRCVPISNHLYFYWYRQILGQKVEFLVSFYNNEISEKSEIFDDQFSVERPDGSNFTLKIRSTKLEDSAMYFCTSSPRASYEQYFGPGTRLTVT.

As concerns this clonotype: A clone one base away is much larger, so this may be a read error. The CDR3 end shows no conserved phenylalanine or tryptophan, and so a read error is likely. The chain joins TRBV20-1 to TRBJ2-1; 8 nucleotides line up with TRBD1. The CDR3 extends over 14 amino acids. The germline CDR1 and CDR2 sequences are DFQATT and SNEGSKA (reference sequence). V trimming: 3 bases; J trimming: 6 bases; junction bases outside the gene matches: 7. CDR3 DNA: TGCAGTGCTAGGGGCCAGGGGGCCAGCAATGAGCAGTTCGTC. Translation gives CSARGQGASNEQFV.

This clonotype was counted at least ten times. The gene calls are TRBV28 and TRBJ2-1, with D uncertain. The CDR3 extends over 15 amino acids. From germline, CDR1 is MDHEN and CDR2 SYDVKM. V was shortened by 5 bases and J by 10 bases, with 21 bases between the two germline ends. The DNA for the CDR3 is TGTGCCAGCAGTCCTCAGGACGCGCTAATTAACGAGCAGTTCTTC. This sequence encodes CASSPQDALINEQFF.

The sample holds many counts of this clonotype. J is TRBJ2-1 and V is TRBV5-1; 7 bases line up with TRBD2. V lost 4 bases and J lost 1; bases outside the gene matches: 11. CDR1 SGHRS and CDR2 YFSETQ come from the germline V gene. The CDR3 is made up of 17 amino acids. The CDR3 protein is CASSQEGLTASYNEQFF. CDR3 nucleotide sequence: TGCGCCAGCAGCCAGGAGGGACTAACCGCATCCTACAATGAGCAGTTCTTC.

The J gene is TRBJ1-2, the V gene TRBV6-5; D might be TRBD1 (5 bases). V was clipped by 2 bases and J by 8 bases, with 18 bases between them. The CDR3 is 15 amino acids. Per germline, CDR1 MNHEY and CDR2 SVGAGI. The CDR3 sequence: CASSYVGLGRGGYTF. The CDR3 DNA reads as TGTGCCAGCAGTTACGTGGGGTTAGGACGGGGCGGCTACACCTTC.

This clonotype was seen repeatedly, ten times or more. The chain carries TRBV5-1 and TRBJ2-5; 12 nucleotides match TRBD2. After removal of 3 bases from V and 0 bases from J, the junction contained 15 bases not matched to a gene. The CDR3 runs 20 residues. Germline values: CDR1 SGHRS, CDR2 YFSETQ. CDR3 sequence (DNA): TGCGCCAGCAGCTGGAAACCAACTAGCGGGGGGCTTGAGTACCAAGAGACCCAGTACTTC. Translated: CASSWKPTSGGLEYQETQYF.

This clonotype was counted once. The chain is built from TRBV28 and TRBJ2-5; TRBD1 agrees at 9 bases. The V gene's germline CDR1 is MDHEN and CDR2 SYDVKM. This CDR3 is built from 13 residues. Losses at the gene ends were 8 bases for V and 5 bases for J; bases not matched to a gene: 6. The CDR3 region has the DNA TGTGCCAGCTGGTCCGGACAGGGGGAGACCCAGTACTTC. Encoded protein: CASWSGQGETQYF.

Points on this clonotype: The junction departs from the called germline gene at one end, perhaps through a read error. The chain carries TRBV5-5 and TRBJ2-1, with D unclear. CDR1 and CDR2 from the germline V gene are SGHKS and YYEKEE (reference sequence). This CDR3 region has 12 residues. The CDR3 reads CASSLYYNELFF. CDR3 sequence (DNA): TGTGCCAGCAGCTTGTACTACAATGAGCTGTTCTTC.

This clonotype has just a few counts. This sequence joins TRBV29-1 and TRBJ1-4; tentatively, D is TRBD1 (6 bases). V was pared by 5 bases and J by 2 bases, with 9 bases between. The CDR3 has 13 residues. Germline lookup yields CDR1 SQVTM and CDR2 ANQGSEA. The CDR3 spells CSVRTATNEKLFF. The CDR3, as DNA: TGCAGCGTTCGGACAGCTACTAATGAAAAACTGTTTTTT.

The table lists this clonotype with a few counts. V gene TRBV4-2 combines with J gene TRBJ2-3; D is undetermined. The CDR3 totals 14 residues. Germline V gene sequence: CDR1 LGHNA, CDR2 YNFKEQ. V shed 0 bases and J shed 1 base, with 5 bases lying between them. The CDR3 spells CASSQDAGTDTQYF. CDR3 coding DNA: TGTGCCAGCAGCCAAGATGCGGGCACAGATACGCAGTATTTT.

This clonotype was counted at least ten times. The chain couples TRBV30 to TRBJ2-1, with 9 nucleotides matching TRBD1. The CDR3 spans 14 residues. Trimming removed 1 base from V and 5 bases from J; junction bases left unmatched: 3. CDR1 is GTSNPN, CDR2 SVGIG, per germline (reference sequence). The DNA of the CDR3 is TGTGCCTGGAGTGGGAACAGGGGGCACAATGAGCAGTTCTTC. Amino acid sequence: CAWSGNRGHNEQFF.

Concerning this clonotype: The likely explanation is a read error, given a far larger clone one base away. The chain is built from TRBV27 and TRBJ2-7; TRBD1 is a possible D gene (6 bases). The CDR3 runs to 15 residues. Trimming shortened V by 5 bases and J by 7 bases, and 21 bases separated the two germline ends. CDR1 and CDR2 from the germline V gene are MNHEY and SMNVEV (reference sequence). The CDR3 DNA is TGTGCCAGCAGTGAGCAGGGACATCCCTACAATGAGCAGTACTTC. Protein product: CASSEQGHPYNEQYF.

This clonotype was observed at least ten times. The chain links TRBV6-1 to TRBJ2-3, with D perhaps TRBD1 or TRBD2 (5 bases each). The CDR3 runs to 13 residues. V lost 6 bases, J lost 1 base, and 8 bases lay in between. The germline gives CDR1 MNHNS, CDR2 SASEGT. The CDR3 loop reads CASSRDRTDTQYF. The CDR3 region has the DNA TGTGCCAGCAGCCGGGACCGCACAGATACGCAGTATTTT.

The chain couples TRBV7-2 to TRBJ2-5, with D tentatively TRBD1 (6 bases). The CDR3 has 16 residues. Germline V gene data show CDR1 as SGHTA and CDR2 as FQGNSA. Between the trimmed V and J ends, which lost 5 bases and 5 bases, there was a span of 21 bases. This CDR3 is CASSPSVRDTSETQYF. In nucleotides, the CDR3 is TGTGCCAGCAGCCCATCCGTCCGGGACACCTCGGAGACCCAGTACTTC.